Here is one TCR beta chain with its context. Its specific antigen is unknown. It has no much larger one-base neighbor in the sample; base qualities were not kept. Libraries were prepared through the immunoSEQ multiplex PCR assay. What TCRdb holds here is the immuneACCESS table cut down to in-frame rearrangements. Part of the clones is not present; checked against another copy, under half of the missing clones reflect an unresolved V gene, and the others are unexplained. The sample table shows 450,000 to 650,000 clones, and around 82% are seen once. The ten largest clones capture approximately 0.013% of the sample. The data stem from a study of shared T cell receptors in the human thymus (TCRdb year 2021). General notes on the study: The study examined how self-reactive, shared T-cell receptor alpha chains are generated in the human thymus.

The CDR3, cysteine through phenylalanine, is 15 amino acids long. Only the CDR3 part of the read is kept: 45 bases, read in frame from the first base. Sequences SEHNR (CDR1) and FQNEAQ (CDR2) are obtained from the germline V gene (reference sequence). Trimming leaves V shorter by 6 bases and J shorter by 2 bases, with the junction holding 9 bases beyond the gene matches. These data are also associated with another study on human thymus T cells. The second paper further reports: Donors were immunologically healthy infants undergoing open corrective cardiac surgery for congenital heart defects in Finland. Thymus tissue was collected as surgical resects that were removed during corrective cardiac surgery. Both the thymic and the peripheral blood repertoires appeared to show biased V and J gene segment usage. The related research found that thymic TCR repertoires overlapped highly between unrelated individuals. The study characterized TCR alpha and beta repertoires from fewer than 10 infant thymus samples and a few related peripheral blood samples. Donor ages ranged from roughly 7 to 250 days, and the cohort comprised over five male and two female infants. Thymocytes were released mechanically from tissue and stored at -70 °C as pellets of roughly 8.5-32 million cells. Genomic DNA was extracted from frozen cell pellets with a QIAsymphony instrument. The immunoSEQ multiplex PCR assay was used to amplify the TCRB and TCRAD loci from a standardized amount of quality-controlled genomic DNA. Amplicons spanned the V(D)J region at a length sufficient to cover the CDR3 and identify V and J genes. Through the commercial immunoSEQ service, the amplicons were sequenced on an Illumina platform. Corrections for primer bias and sequencing errors followed previously described methods, while TCRAD and TCRB definitions were based on the IMGT database. immunoSEQ Analyzer 3.0 and VDJTools were used for repertoire analysis, which covered basic statistics, V/J segment usage, diversity estimates, rarefaction and pairwise overlap. Diversity was estimated with Chao1, ChaoE, Efron-Thisted, Shannon and inverse Simpson indices, and also on datasets down-sampled to the smallest sample. For repertoire overlap, CDR3 nucleotide sequence, V gene and J gene had to match strictly, and clustering was done by Jaccard-based multidimensional scaling. On average, thymus samples yielded about 810,000 unique TCRB clonotypes, whereas blood samples yielded roughly 80,000.

Here the chain combines TRBV7-9 and TRBJ2-7; TRBD1 matches 8 bases in the middle. This receptor was obtained from a boy less than two years old with a congenital heart defect. Donor details come from another sample of the same person, matched by shared clones. The sample comprised thymocytes. The nucleotide sequence is given as TGTGCCAGCAGTCTCGGACAGGGTTACACCTACGAGCAGTACTTC. The translation is CASSLGQGYTYEQYF.